This entry features one TCR beta chain sequence. This entry belongs to a study of blood T cell repertoires in COVID-19. Per the original data handling: Amplifying reference gene primers gave estimates of nucleated cell counts. Clones were sequenced by immunoSEQ multiplex PCR, and TCRdb holds only the in-frame ones, with some missing. V, J and clone size reflect that table, while D and trimming were determined from the DNA. The sample lists approximately 360,000 clones, roughly 87% occurring once. The CDR3 extends over 11 amino acids. With 7 bases removed from V and 5 bases from J, the gap between germline ends came to 8 bases. The participants were between 18 and 89 years old and came from 24 US areas. The study counted Cohort 3 donors as recovered given two negative PCRs, clearance, or symptom resolution.

The sequence derives from a woman in her forties or fifties who had recovered from COVID-19. The chain has TRBV12-3 or TRBV12-4 and TRBJ1-1, with D unclear. Sequencing used PBMCs or T cells enriched from blood (not recorded which). The CDR3 DNA sequence: TGTGCCAGCACCCTGGCTACTGAAGCTTTCTTT. Amino acids: CASTLATEAFF.